This entry lists 29 T cell receptor beta chains sequenced from one sample in a study of T cell clonality in common variable immunodeficiency. Sequencing used immunoSEQ multiplex PCR; TCRdb keeps in-frame clones, though not all of them. Singletons are absent from the sample, which has about 81,000 clones. Sequenced input: peripheral blood mononuclear cells. The origin of the receptors is a person aged 18 to 69 in good health.

This clone was recorded at least ten times. A read error may produce the germline difference seen at one junction end. Read coverage stops 3 residues before the CDR3 terminus; the germline J gene supplies the remainder. The rearrangement uses TRBV30 and TRBJ2-3, with D maybe TRBD2 (6 bases). CDR1 is GTSNPN and CDR2 is SVGIG in the germline V gene (reference sequence). This CDR3 has 18 residues. The CDR3: CAWSSTSFSFRTTNTQYF. The sequenced CDR3 bases are TGTGCCTGGAGTTCGACTAGTTTTTCCTTTCGTACCACAAATACG.

This clone has at least ten counts. The read halts 3 residues ahead of the CDR3 end, with the missing end drawn from the germline J gene. The J gene is TRBJ2-1, the V gene TRBV19, with D uncertain. The CDR3 sequence is 15 residues long. Per germline, CDR1 LNHDA and CDR2 SQIVND (reference sequence). Trimming took off 0 bases at V and 7 bases at J, with 13 bases between the two ends. Here the CDR3 reads CASSIDSAVENEQFF. The DNA read from the CDR3 is TGTGCCAGTAGTATAGATTCGGCGGTGGAAAATGAG.

This clone was picked up many times. The CDR3 extends 3 residues past the end of the read, so its final part is completed from the germline J gene. V and J are TRBV29-1 and TRBJ2-3, with TRBD1 as a possible D gene (5 bases). Germline-derived CDR1 and CDR2 are SQVTM and ANQGSEA. The CDR3 has 11 residues. V dropped 7 bases and J dropped 4 bases, with 9 bases sitting between them. CDR3 DNA (partial): TGCAGCGGGCAGGGCGCAGATACG. Translating gives CSGQGADT. The entire CDR3 protein is CSGQGADTQYF.

This clone was recorded at least ten times. The DNA ends 3 residues before the CDR3 does, and the rest of the CDR3 is filled in from the germline J gene. The chain recombines TRBV12-3 or TRBV12-4 with TRBJ2-2; 7 bases match TRBD2. The CDR3 extends over 17 amino acids. V dropped 4 bases and J dropped 2; count of bases not matched to a gene: 10. The CDR3 DNA, read in part, is TGTGCCAGCAGTTCTTCCGTTGCTAGCGGCAACACCGGGGAG. It is translated as CASSSSVASGNTGE. The complete CDR3 reads CASSSSVASGNTGELFF.

Many counts were recorded for this clone. The CDR3 extends 3 residues past the end of the read, so its final part is completed from the germline J gene. This chain links TRBV5-1 with TRBJ2-7, with D possibly being TRBD2 (6 bases). Trimming shortened V by 5 bases and J by 3 bases, and 12 bases separated the two germline ends. From germline, CDR1 is SGHRS and CDR2 YFSETQ. The CDR3 runs 13 residues. The CDR3: CASSWDGGYEQYF. CDR3 DNA (partial): TGCGCCAGCAGTTGGGACGGGGGCTACGAG.

Many counts were recorded for this clone. The read falls 3 residues short of the CDR3 end, and the missing part is taken from the germline J gene. The V call is TRBV19, the J call TRBJ2-7; maybe TRBD1 (5 bases). The ends were cut back, 4 bases at V and 2 bases at J, with 15 bases in the middle. Germline V gives CDR1 LNHDA, CDR2 SQIVND (reference sequence). The CDR3 contains 15 residues. The CDR3 bases that were read are TGTGCCAGTAGTAGGACCAGGTGGGGCACCTACGAG. Encoded protein: CASSRTRWGTYE. The complete CDR3 protein is CASSRTRWGTYEQYF. Full variable domain (rest looked up from reference TRBV19 and TRBJ2-7): DGGITQSPKYLFRKEGQNVTLSCEQNLNHDAMYWYRQDPGQGLRLIYYSQIVNDFQKGDIAEGYSVSREKKESFPLTVTSAQKNPTAFYLCASSRTRWGTYEQYFGPGTRLTVT.

This clone was seen at least ten times. CDR3 loop: CASSLDGDTYEQYF. The DNA read from the CDR3 is TGTGCCAGCAGCTTAGATGGAGACACCTACGAG. V gene TRBV11-2 combines with J gene TRBJ2-7, with D hard to call. The read ends 3 residues early relative to the CDR3; the germline J gene fills the gap. The length of the CDR3 is 14 residues. Trimming stripped 0 bases from V and 2 bases from J, with 8 bases between. Germline CDR1 SGHAT, CDR2 FQNNGV.

This clone was counted many times. The read stops 3 residues short of the end of the CDR3; the missing end is completed from the germline J gene. The rearrangement uses TRBV6-4 and TRBJ2-7, with 12 bases identical to TRBD2. V gave up 0 bases and J gave up 4 bases; unmatched junction bases: 1. Germline CDR1 reads MRHNA; CDR2 reads SNTAGT. This CDR3 comprises 15 residues. This CDR3 reads CASSDSTSGSYEQYF. The sequenced CDR3 bases are TGTGCCAGCAGTGACTCGACTAGCGGGAGTTACGAG.

This clone has a count of ten or more. The read falls 3 residues short of the CDR3 end, and the missing part is taken from the germline J gene. J is TRBJ2-3 and V is TRBV19; no clear D gene. Germline-derived CDR1 and CDR2 are LNHDA and SQIVND (reference sequence). The CDR3 runs to 9 residues. The CDR3 bases that were read are TGTGCCAGTGCCCGGACG. This gives the protein CASART. The whole CDR3 is CASARTQYF. The whole variable domain, remainder taken from reference TRBV19 and TRBJ2-3, is DGGITQSPKYLFRKEGQNVTLSCEQNLNHDAMYWYRQDPGQGLRLIYYSQIVNDFQKGDIAEGYSVSREKKESFPLTVTSAQKNPTAFYLCASARTQYFGPGTRLTVL.

For this clone: The DNA ends 3 residues before the CDR3 does, and the rest of the CDR3 is filled in from the germline J gene. The chain uses TRBV18 and TRBJ1-3, with D perhaps TRBD1 (6 bases). Germline V CDR1 and CDR2: KGHSH, LQKENI. V lost 0 bases to trimming and J lost 2 bases, with 14 bases between them. CDR3 length equals 17 residues. Partial CDR3 DNA: TGTGCCAGCTCACCACCGACGCAGGGGCTTACTGGAAACACC. Translated, it gives CASSPPTQGLTGNT. The whole CDR3 is CASSPPTQGLTGNTIYF.

Many counts were recorded for this clone. The CDR3 sequence is CSASGLSLGNQPQHF. Partial CDR3 DNA: TGCAGTGCCAGCGGACTCTCCCTGGGCAATCAGCCC. The chain carries TRBV20-1 and TRBJ1-5; D ambiguous. The sequence runs out 3 residues before the end of the CDR3; the remainder is reconstructed from the germline J gene. Trimming removed 6 bases at V and 2 bases at J, with 17 bases between. Germline lookup yields CDR1 DFQATT and CDR2 SNEGSKA (reference sequence). The CDR3 consists of 15 residues.

This clone was found a few times. The CDR3 end is not reached by the read, which stops 3 residues before it; the germline J gene fills it in. V gene TRBV10-1 combines with J gene TRBJ2-7, with 13 positions matching TRBD2. The CDR3 has 16 residues. V lost 3 bases to trimming and J lost 5 bases; unmatched junction nucleotides: 7. The germline gives CDR1 WNHNN, CDR2 SYGVQD (reference sequence). CDR3: CASSDPTSGRADEQYF. The part of the CDR3 DNA that was read is TGCGCCAGCAGTGATCCCACTAGCGGGAGGGCGGACGAG.

This clone was picked up many times. The observed sequence ends 3 residues before the CDR3 terminus, with the missing tail filled in from the germline J gene. The J gene is TRBJ2-1, the V gene TRBV9; 10 bases fit TRBD2. Germline-derived CDR1 and CDR2 are SGDLS and YYNGEE. CDR3 length equals 17 residues. V dropped 0 bases and J dropped 8; count of bases not matched to a gene: 11. Partial CDR3 DNA: TGTGCCAGCAGCGTAGTGGGGGAGCGGGAGGGGAACGATGAG. Amino acid sequence: CASSVVGEREGNDE. In full, the CDR3 reads CASSVVGEREGNDEQFF.

The table lists this clone with many counts. Read coverage stops 3 residues before the CDR3 terminus; the germline J gene supplies the remainder. The chain links TRBV29-1 to TRBJ1-4; D is unclear. Trimming cost V 4 bases and J 3 bases, with 9 bases left between them. There are 13 residues in the CDR3. Germline lookup yields CDR1 SQVTM and CDR2 ANQGSEA. CDR3 DNA (partial): TGCAGCGTTGCTAATCAGGCTAATGAAAAA. It codes for CSVANQANEK. The entire CDR3 protein reads CSVANQANEKLFF.

This clone was detected ten times or more. The read halts 3 residues ahead of the CDR3 end, with the missing end drawn from the germline J gene. The chain combines TRBV20-1 with TRBJ1-1, with a possible D match to TRBD1 (5 bases). The CDR3 runs to 15 residues. Trimming removed 1 base at V and 0 bases at J, with 12 bases between. Germline V gene sequence: CDR1 DFQATT, CDR2 SNEGSKA (reference sequence). Partial CDR3 DNA: TGCAGTGCTAGAGTTTCGGGACTCCTGAACACTGAA. As protein: CSARVSGLLNTE. Given in full, the CDR3 is CSARVSGLLNTEAFF.

This clone was observed at least ten times. From the germline J gene comes the end of the CDR3, since the read stops 3 residues before it. The chain recombines TRBV7-2 with TRBJ2-7; 9 bases map to TRBD2. V gave up 1 base and J gave up 4 bases; unmatched junction bases: 5. CDR3 length: 15 residues. Germline V gene sequence: CDR1 SGHTA, CDR2 FQGNSA. CDR3 amino acids: CASSLGASGIYEQYF. The CDR3 DNA, read in part, is TGTGCCAGCAGCTTAGGTGCTAGCGGGATTTACGAG.

The table lists this clone with many counts. The CDR3 end falls 3 residues outside the read, so it is completed with the germline J gene. This chain uses TRBV7-3 with TRBJ2-2, with D maybe TRBD2 (6 bases). CDR3 length: 17 residues. Germline V gives CDR1 SGHTA, CDR2 FQGTGA. V was cut by 1 base and J by 4 bases, with 16 bases left in between. The CDR3 bases that were read are TGTGCCAGCAGCTTAAATGCGGCCGGGGGTGGCACCGGGGAG. This encodes CASSLNAAGGGTGE. The entire CDR3 sequence reads CASSLNAAGGGTGELFF.

This clone has at least ten counts. Read sequence stops 3 residues before the CDR3 end, and the germline J gene provides the missing end. This sequence joins TRBV2 and TRBJ1-2, with TRBD1 as a possible D gene (6 bases). Germline assignment: CDR1 SNHLY and CDR2 FYNNEI. V lost 6 bases and J lost 5, with 13 bases in between. This CDR3 comprises 13 residues. CDR3 bases read: TGTGCCAGCAGGGATACAGGGATTTATGGC. Its translation is CASRDTGIYG. The complete CDR3 reads CASRDTGIYGYTF.

This clone was recorded many times. The sequence runs out 3 residues before the end of the CDR3; the remainder is reconstructed from the germline J gene. The chain recombines TRBV4-1 with TRBJ2-1; 12 bases align to TRBD2. This CDR3 is built from 16 residues. Germline V gene sequence: CDR1 MGHRA, CDR2 YSYEKL. V shed 1 base and J 6 bases; nucleotides not matched to a gene: 4. Partial CDR3 DNA: TGCGCCAGCAGCCAAGGACTAGCGGGAGCCTTCAATGAG. It encodes CASSQGLAGAFNE. The complete CDR3 protein is CASSQGLAGAFNEQFF.

This clone has at least ten counts. Read data end 3 residues before the CDR3 end; the end is taken from the germline J gene. This chain links TRBV20-1 with TRBJ2-7; TRBD1 matches 8 bases. J lost 0 bases, V lost 6 bases, and 7 bases had no gene match. This CDR3 comprises 14 residues. In germline, CDR1 is DFQATT, CDR2 SNEGSKA (reference sequence). CDR3 region: CSATDRGVSYEQYF. The CDR3 DNA, read in part, is TGCAGTGCAACTGACAGGGGAGTCTCCTACGAG.

This clone has just a few counts. The CDR3 is cut off 3 residues early in the read; its end comes from the germline J gene. The chain couples TRBV18 to TRBJ1-2; the match to TRBD1 covers 7 bases. The trim removed 6 bases at V and 5 bases at J, leaving 9 bases unmatched. The CDR3 runs to 14 residues. Germline V gives CDR1 KGHSH, CDR2 LQKENI. This chain's CDR3 is CASSRQGMDYGYTF. The sequenced part of the CDR3 DNA is TGTGCCAGCTCCCGACAGGGAATGGATTATGGC.

At least ten counts were recorded for this clone. The read finishes 3 residues shy of the CDR3 end, and the germline J gene is used to complete it. The rearrangement links TRBV5-6 to TRBJ2-7, with 9 bases matching TRBD1. CDR1 and CDR2 from the germline V gene are SGHDT and YYEEEE. The V segment lost 4 bases and the J segment 3 bases; nucleotides outside the gene matches: 8. The CDR3 sequence is 15 residues long. Here the CDR3 reads CASSLPGQGYYEQYF. The sequenced CDR3 bases are TGTGCCAGCAGCCTCCCGGGACAGGGTTACTACGAG.

This clone was observed at least ten times. The CDR3 extends 3 residues past the end of the read, so its final part is completed from the germline J gene. The V gene is TRBV7-9, the J gene TRBJ2-1; a weak D match, TRBD2 (5 bases). CDR3 size: 15 residues. Germline V gene sequence: CDR1 SEHNR, CDR2 FQNEAQ (reference sequence). The V end lost 4 bases, the J end lost 5 bases, and 15 bases lay between the germline ends. Incomplete CDR3 DNA: TGTGCCAGCAGCTCAACTCGGACTGGAAACAATGAG. Its translation is CASSSTRTGNNE. The complete CDR3 protein is CASSSTRTGNNEQFF.

In this sample, this clone turned up many times. The read comes to an end 3 residues before the CDR3 does, leaving the germline J gene to fill in the end. V and J are TRBV11-1 and TRBJ2-7; 8 nucleotides line up with TRBD1. Unmatched junction bases numbered 6, after V lost 3 bases and J lost 5 bases. The CDR3 has 14 residues. Germline V lookup: CDR1 SGHAT, CDR2 FQDESV (reference sequence). CDR3 DNA (partial): TGTGCCAGCAGCTTGCTACAGGGGGAACACGAG. This gives the protein CASSLLQGEHE. The complete CDR3 protein is CASSLLQGEHEQYF.

This clone was seen many times. CDR3 loop: CASQGQGDQPQHF. Partial CDR3 DNA: TGTGCCAGCCAGGGACAGGGCGATCAGCCC. The chain has TRBV6-2 or TRBV6-3 and TRBJ1-5; 9 bases agree with TRBD1. From the germline J gene comes the end of the CDR3, since the read stops 3 residues before it. The length of the CDR3 is 13 residues. Germline loops: CDR1 MNHEY, CDR2 SVGEGT. V gave up 8 bases and J gave up 5 bases; unmatched junction bases: 4.

This clone was counted at least ten times. Read coverage stops 3 residues before the CDR3 terminus; the germline J gene supplies the remainder. Other DNA variants within this sample encode the same CDR3. J is TRBJ1-5 and V is TRBV29-1, with D unclear. V dropped 4 bases and J dropped 1 base, with 5 bases sitting between them. This CDR3 spans 12 amino acids. Germline V lookup: CDR1 SQVTM, CDR2 ANQGSEA. CDR3 DNA, as far as it was read: TGCAGCGTTGGCGGGAGCAATCAGCCC. It is translated as CSVGGSNQP. The CDR3 as a whole reads CSVGGSNQPQHF.

This clone was recorded at least ten times. The CDR3 goes on 3 residues after the read ends, and that part is filled in from the germline J gene. The chain has TRBV19 and TRBJ2-7; 10 positions agree with TRBD1. The V gene's germline CDR1 is LNHDA and CDR2 SQIVND (reference sequence). The CDR3 is 15 amino acids. Unmatched junction bases numbered 5, after V lost 3 bases and J lost 3 bases. Here the CDR3 reads CASSMGTGDYYEQYF. The part of the CDR3 DNA that was read is TGTGCCAGTAGTATGGGGACAGGGGACTACTACGAG.

This clone occurred many times. The read stops 3 residues short of the end of the CDR3; the missing end is completed from the germline J gene. The chain is built from TRBV20-1 and TRBJ1-1; D is perhaps TRBD1 (6 bases). Germline loops: CDR1 DFQATT, CDR2 SNEGSKA (reference sequence). The CDR3 totals 14 residues. Between the trimmed V and J ends, which lost 6 bases and 0 bases, there was a span of 14 bases. The CDR3 region is CSARRQAMNTEAFF. Partial CDR3 DNA: TGCAGTGCCCGGAGACAGGCCATGAACACTGAA.

This clone was seen repeatedly, ten times or more. The CDR3 goes on 3 residues after the read ends, and that part is filled in from the germline J gene. The chain employs TRBV2 and TRBJ2-7; TRBD1 might be the D (5 bases). Per the germline V gene, CDR1 is SNHLY and CDR2 is FYNNEI. The V end was cut by 6 bases, the J end by 5 bases, with 11 bases between. The CDR3 sequence is 12 residues long. The covered CDR3 bases are TGTGCCAGCAGGCTCGACAGCAACGAG. Amino acid sequence: CASRLDSNE. The entire CDR3 protein is CASRLDSNEQYF.